This T cell receptor (beta chain) was sequenced during a study of cytomegalovirus exposure and HLA in healthy donors. General study findings and limits: Reported performance of the classifier showed diagnosis of cytomegalovirus status with high specificity and sensitivity. In vitro work confirmed that a few CMV-associated chains recognize CMV antigens.

Clones were sequenced by immunoSEQ multiplex PCR, and TCRdb holds only the in-frame ones, with some missing. The table has roughly 120,000 clones, 88% seen once. Concerning this clone: No antigen is known for it.

Trimming took off 4 bases at V and 2 bases at J, with 8 bases between the two ends. Germline V gene data show CDR1 as SNHLY and CDR2 as FYNNEI. This CDR3 is 14 amino acids long. The V gene is TRBV2, the J gene TRBJ2-2; possible D gene TRBD2, 5 bases. The sample was PBMCs. The source of this sequence is a woman aged 18-30 years in good health and CMV-seronegative. This chain's CDR3 is CASSGSGNTGELFF. DNA for the CDR3: TGTGCCAGCAGTGGGTCGGGAAACACCGGGGAGCTGTTTTTT.